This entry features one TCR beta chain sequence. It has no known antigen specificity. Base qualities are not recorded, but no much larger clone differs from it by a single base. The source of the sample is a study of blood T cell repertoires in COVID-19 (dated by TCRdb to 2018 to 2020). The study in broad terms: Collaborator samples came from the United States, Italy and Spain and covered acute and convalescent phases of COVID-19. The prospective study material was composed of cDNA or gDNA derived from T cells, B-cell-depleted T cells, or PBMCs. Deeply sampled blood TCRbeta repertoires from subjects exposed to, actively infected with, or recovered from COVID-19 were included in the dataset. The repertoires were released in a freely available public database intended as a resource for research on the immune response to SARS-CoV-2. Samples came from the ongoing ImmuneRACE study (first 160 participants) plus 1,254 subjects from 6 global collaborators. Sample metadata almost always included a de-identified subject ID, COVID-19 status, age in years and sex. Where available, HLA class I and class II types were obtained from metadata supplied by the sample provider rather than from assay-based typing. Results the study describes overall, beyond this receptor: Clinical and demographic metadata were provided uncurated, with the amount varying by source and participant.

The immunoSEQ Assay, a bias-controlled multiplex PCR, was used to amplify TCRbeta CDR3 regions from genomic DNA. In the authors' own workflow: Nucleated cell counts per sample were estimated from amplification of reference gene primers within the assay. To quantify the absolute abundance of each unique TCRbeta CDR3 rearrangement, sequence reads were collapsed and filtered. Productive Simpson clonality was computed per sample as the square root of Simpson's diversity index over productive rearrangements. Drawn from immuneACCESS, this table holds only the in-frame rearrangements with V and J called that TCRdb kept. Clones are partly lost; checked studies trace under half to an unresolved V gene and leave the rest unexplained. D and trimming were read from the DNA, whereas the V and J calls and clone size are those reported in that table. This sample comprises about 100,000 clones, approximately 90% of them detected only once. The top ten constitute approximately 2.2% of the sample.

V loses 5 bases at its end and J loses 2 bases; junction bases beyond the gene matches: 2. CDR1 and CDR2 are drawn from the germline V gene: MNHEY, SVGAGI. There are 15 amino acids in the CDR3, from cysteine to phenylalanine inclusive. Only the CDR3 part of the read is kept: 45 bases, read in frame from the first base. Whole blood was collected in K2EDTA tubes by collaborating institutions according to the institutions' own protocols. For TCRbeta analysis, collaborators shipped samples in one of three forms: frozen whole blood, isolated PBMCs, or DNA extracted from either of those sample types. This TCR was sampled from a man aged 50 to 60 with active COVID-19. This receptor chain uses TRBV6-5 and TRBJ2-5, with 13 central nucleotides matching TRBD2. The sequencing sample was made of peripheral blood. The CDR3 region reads CASSLLAGGQETQYF. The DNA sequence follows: TGTGCCAGCAGTCTACTAGCGGGGGGGCAAGAGACCCAGTACTTC.